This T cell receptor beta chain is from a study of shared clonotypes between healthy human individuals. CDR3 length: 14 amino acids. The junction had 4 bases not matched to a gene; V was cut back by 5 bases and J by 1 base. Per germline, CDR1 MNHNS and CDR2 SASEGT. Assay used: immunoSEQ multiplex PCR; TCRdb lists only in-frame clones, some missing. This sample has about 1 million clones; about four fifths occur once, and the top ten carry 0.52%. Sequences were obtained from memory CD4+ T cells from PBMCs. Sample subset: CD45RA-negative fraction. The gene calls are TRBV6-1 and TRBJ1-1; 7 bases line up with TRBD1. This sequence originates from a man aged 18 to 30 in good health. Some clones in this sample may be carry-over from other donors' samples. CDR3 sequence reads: CASSLDRANTEAFF. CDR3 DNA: TGTGCCAGCAGTCTAGACAGGGCGAACACTGAAGCTTTCTTT.